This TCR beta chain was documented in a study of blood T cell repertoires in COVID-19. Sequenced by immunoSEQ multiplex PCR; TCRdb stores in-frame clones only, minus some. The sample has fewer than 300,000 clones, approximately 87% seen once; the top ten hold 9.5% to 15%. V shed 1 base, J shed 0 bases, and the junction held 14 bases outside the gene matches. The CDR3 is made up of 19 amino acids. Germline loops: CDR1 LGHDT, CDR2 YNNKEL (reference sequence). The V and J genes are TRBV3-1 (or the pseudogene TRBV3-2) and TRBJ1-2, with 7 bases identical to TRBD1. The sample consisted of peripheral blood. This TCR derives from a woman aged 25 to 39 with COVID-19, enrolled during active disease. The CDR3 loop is CASSQGDSGQALANYGYTF. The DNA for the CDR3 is TGTGCCAGCAGCCAAGGAGATTCAGGACAGGCCTTAGCTAACTATGGCTACACCTTC.